The clone carrying this TCR beta chain was seen once. Its antigen is undetermined. A much larger clone lies one base from this, so it may be a read error. This record belongs to a study of read filtering for tumor transcriptome and immune sequencing. Study-wide results and limits: Even smaller IR-seq throughput identified most shared clonotypes.

Germline CDR1 LGHNA, CDR2 YNFKEQ. CDR3 length: 16 amino acids. The library was built from about 370 ng RNA with molecular barcoded adaptors for alpha/delta and beta/gamma chains. Using its own MiXCR run on the reads, TCRdb lists one record per CDR3 protein. Among 45,000 to 55,000 distinct CDR3 sequences, roughly 19% were seen once, and the ten largest hold 15%. The chain carries TRBV4-2 and TRBJ2-1; 9 bases fit TRBD2. The sequence was obtained from a donor at least 40 years old with multiple myeloma. Sequenced sample: a population of CD138-negative cells sorted from bone marrow. The CDR3 is CAGSQGGRGNYNEQFF. The CDR3 DNA is TGTGCCGGCAGCCAAGGCGGGAGGGGGAACTACAATGAGCAGTTCTTC.